This TCR beta chain was profiled in a study of CD8 T cells in ankylosing spondylitis. Study observations and caveats: Reports say disease-linked clones showed up significantly more in matched ankylosing spondylitis synovial fluid. Earlier authors reported some of these motif variants in reactive arthritis synovial fluid and blood. Made up of eight highly homologous variants, a TCR beta motif appeared characteristic of ankylosing spondylitis blood.

Germline CDR1 and CDR2: LNHNV and YYDKDF (reference sequence). The CDR3 loop spans 13 amino acids. Trimming left V 5 bases short and J 6 bases short, with 10 bases between. Using quantitative 5'-RACE with molecular barcodes, the authors made TCR beta libraries. MiXCR, applied by TCRdb to the 5' RACE reads, yields one record per CDR3 protein. The sample consists of a few hundred thousand distinct CDR3 sequences, around 17% of them appearing once. Comments on this clonotype: Its antigen is currently unknown.

Material for sequencing was blood, either unsorted or a sorted T cell fraction (not recorded which). The chain couples TRBV15 to TRBJ2-2, with D tentatively TRBD1 or TRBD2 (6 bases each). The source of this sequence is a male donor with ankylosing spondylitis. For the CDR3, the DNA is TGTGCCACCAGCCGCCGGGGGCCCGGGGAGCTGTTTTTT. This gives the protein CATSRRGPGELFF.